This TCR beta chain was recorded in a study of PD-1 blockade in classical Hodgkin lymphoma. Clones were sequenced by immunoSEQ multiplex PCR, and TCRdb holds only the in-frame ones, with some missing. The profile shows 47,000 or so clones, roughly 93% of them singletons. Described time point: newly diagnosed, previously untreated cHL patient sample. Germline CDR1 reads MNHEY; CDR2 reads SVGAGI. With 8 bases removed from V and 0 bases from J, the gap between germline ends came to 11 bases. This CDR3 has 14 residues. This receptor was taken from a human donor with classical Hodgkin lymphoma. Sequenced input: peripheral blood mononuclear cells (PBMCs). The V and J genes are TRBV6-5 and TRBJ1-5; D unresolved. CDR3 in amino acids: CASSAVPSNQPQHF. In DNA, the CDR3 is TGTGCCAGCTCCGCCGTCCCTAGCAATCAGCCCCAGCATTTT.